Described below is a single T cell receptor (beta chain) sequence and its context. The sample belongs to a study of CD8+ T cells in alopecia areata. Study overall: It was 6 to 18 months of tofacitinib, and then there were 6 months off drug.

Treatment of the sample: oral pan-JAK inhibitor, 5-10 mg twice daily. Obtained from alopecia areata patients were lesional scalp punch biopsies along with peripheral blood. After isolation, RNA underwent reverse transcription to generate cDNA as the sequencing template. Libraries were prepared by immunoSEQ multiplex PCR; TCRdb keeps only in-frame clonotypes and omits some of them. The profile shows around 120,000 clones, around 58% of them singletons. Trimming took 4 bases from V and 4 from J, leaving 10 bases between them. The CDR3 runs to 13 residues. The germline CDR1 and CDR2 sequences are SEHNR and FQNEAQ (reference sequence).

The sequence was collected from a human donor with alopecia areata. The starting material was CD8+ T cells sorted from blood, obtained at week 4, from a patient treated with tofacitinib. This rearrangement joins TRBV7-9 to TRBJ2-5; D uncertain. The chain's CDR3 is CASSSDGTETQYF. CDR3 nucleotides: TGTGCCAGCAGCTCGGACGGAACAGAGACCCAGTACTTC. Based on the CDR3 plus reference TRBV7-9 and TRBJ2-5, the full variable domain is DTGVSQNPRHKITKRGQNVTFRCDPISEHNRLYWYRQTLGQGPEFLTYFQNEAQLEKSRLLSDRFSAERPKGSFSTLEIQRTEQGDSAMYLCASSSDGTETQYFGPGTRLLVL.